One and the same sample provided the 10 T cell receptor beta chains below, sequenced in a study of vaccination and CD4 T cells after COVID-19. Treatment meaning: roughly 10-day PBMC culture with coronavirus spike peptide pools or control peptides (ViraFEST assay). Sequencing of DNA taken from cultured CD4+ T cells relied on the Oncomine TCR Beta short-read assay. Using its own MiXCR run on the PCR reads, TCRdb lists one record per CDR3 protein. The sample includes about 15,000 distinct CDR3 sequences, roughly a fifth of them seen just once. These receptors' antigens are unknown. Sequenced material: CD4+ T cells from blood, cultured in vitro, taken before SARS-CoV-2 vaccination. Receptor source: a human donor who received a COVID-19 vaccine.

J is TRBJ2-2 and V is TRBV24-1; 9 positions agree with TRBD1. The CDR3 is made up of 15 amino acids. Looked up from germline, CDR1 is KGHDR and CDR2 is SFDVKD. With 7 bases clipped from V and 5 bases from J, the junction kept 7 bases outside the gene matches. The CDR3 DNA reads as TGTGCCACCAGCACGAGACAGGGGGGGACCGGGGAGCTGTTTTTT. Encoded protein: CATSTRQGGTGELFF.

This clonotype was recorded a few times. The rearrangement links TRBV7-2 to TRBJ1-3, with TRBD1 matching 9 bases. V shed 4 bases and J 9 bases; nucleotides not matched to a gene: 4. The germline V gene encodes CDR1 SGHTA and CDR2 FQGNSA. This CDR3 is built from 13 residues. The CDR3 reads CASSSRQGVTIYF. The CDR3, as DNA: TGTGCCAGCAGCTCCAGACAGGGGGTCACCATATATTTT. The full variable domain, completed using reference TRBV7-2 and TRBJ1-3, is GAGVSQSPSNKVTEKGKDVELRCDPISGHTALYWYRQSLGQGLEFLIYFQGNSAPDKSGLPSDRFSAERTGGSVSTLTIQRTQQEDSAVYLCASSSRQGVTIYFGEGSWLTVV.

This clonotype has only a few counts. The J gene is TRBJ2-3, the V gene TRBV30; D perhaps matches TRBD2 (7 bases). CDR3 size: 16 residues. Germline V gene data show CDR1 as GTSNPN and CDR2 as SVGIG (reference sequence). V gave up 2 bases and J gave up 1 base, with 16 bases separating them. The DNA for the CDR3 is TGTGCCTGGAGTAATAGGGGCGGGGGCCGCACAGATACGCAGTATTTT. Protein product: CAWSNRGGGRTDTQYF. Looking up the rest from reference TRBV30 and TRBJ2-3 gives the full variable domain: SQTIHQWPATLVQPVGSPLSLECTVEGTSNPNLYWYRQAAGRGLQLLFYSVGIGQISSEVPQNLSASRPQDRQFILSSKKLLLSDSGFYLCAWSNRGGGRTDTQYFGPGTRLTVL.

This chain joins TRBV19 and TRBJ1-4; TRBD1 is a possible D gene (5 bases). Germline CDR1 LNHDA, CDR2 SQIVND (reference sequence). CDR3 length: 14 residues. V lost 4 bases, J lost 7 bases, and 13 bases lay in between. CDR3 nucleotides: TGTGCCAGTAGTACAGGGCCCGTCGGTGAAAAACTGTTTTTT. Amino acid sequence: CASSTGPVGEKLFF.

The rearrangement uses TRBV18 and TRBJ2-6, with a weak D call TRBD1 (5 bases). The germline V gene encodes CDR1 KGHSH and CDR2 LQKENI. CDR3 length: 19 residues. Trimming pared 2 bases from V and 4 bases from J, leaving 21 bases between. In DNA form, the CDR3 reads TGTGCCAGCTCACCATCCAGTGTCAGGGCAGCTCCAGGGGCCAACGTCCTGACTTTC. Translation: CASSPSSVRAAPGANVLTF.

The rearrangement joins TRBV6-1 to TRBJ1-6; possible D gene TRBD1, 6 bases. CDR1 and CDR2 from the germline V gene are MNHNS and SASEGT. V lost 6 bases to trimming and J lost 6 bases, with 6 bases between them. The CDR3 is 12 residues long. The CDR3 nucleotides read TGTGCCAGCAGCAGGGGTAATTCACCCCTCCACTTT. It yields the protein CASSRGNSPLHF.

This clonotype was recorded a few times. One junction end disagrees with the germline gene, perhaps due to a read error. The V call is TRBV5-1, the J call TRBJ1-2, with no clear D. The CDR3 spans 13 residues. The V gene's germline CDR1 is SGHRS and CDR2 YFSETQ. This CDR3 is CASSLDSSQLSTF. In DNA form, the CDR3 reads TGCGCCAGCAGCTTGGATTCGTCTCAACTCTCCACTTTC. The full variable domain, completed using reference TRBV5-1 and TRBJ1-2, is KAGVTQTPRYLIKTRGQQVTLSCSPISGHRSVSWYQQTPGQGLQFLFEYFSETQRNKGNFPGRFSGRQFSNSRSEMNVSTLELGDSALYLCASSLDSSQLSTFGSGTRLTVV.

CDR3 in amino acids: CASSEATSGGPTQYF. The DNA of the CDR3 is TGTGCCAGCAGCGAGGCGACTAGCGGGGGGCCGACCCAGTACTTC. The genes are TRBV9 and TRBJ2-5, with 13 bases aligning to TRBD2. The CDR3 is 15 residues long. Germline CDR1 is SGDLS and CDR2 is YYNGEE. The junction had 6 bases not matched to a gene; V was cut back by 3 bases and J by 7 bases.

CDR3 amino acids: CASSEQLAGGWEQFF. CDR3 DNA sequence: TGTGCCAGCAGTGAACAACTAGCGGGGGGATGGGAGCAGTTCTTC. V and J are TRBV2 and TRBJ2-1; 12 bases map to TRBD2. The CDR3 has 15 residues. Germline assignment: CDR1 SNHLY and CDR2 FYNNEI. V trimming: 2 bases; J trimming: 10 bases; junction bases outside the gene matches: 6.

This clonotype was recorded a few times. The chain carries TRBV30 and TRBJ2-7, with 9 bases lining up with TRBD1. J was trimmed by 4 bases and V by 3 bases; bases with no gene match: 7. The V gene's germline CDR1 is GTSNPN and CDR2 SVGIG (reference sequence). The CDR3 extends over 14 amino acids. DNA of the CDR3: TGTGCCTGGAGCAATACAGGGGGCAGATACGAGCAGTACTTC. Its translation: CAWSNTGGRYEQYF.